The 30 T cell receptor beta chains below were found in one sample sequenced in a study of response to subunit inactivated influenza vaccine. Each CDR3 protein gets one entry after TCRdb re-called the RT-PCR reads with MiXCR. The data contain 200,000 to 300,000 distinct CDR3 sequences, 9.5% to 15% of them seen just once; the ten biggest clones take up less than 8.5%. Specimen: non-naive T cells sorted from PBMCs, collected 14 to 15 days before vaccination. These receptors were obtained from a man aged 45-65 years who received an inactivated influenza vaccine.

J is TRBJ2-2 and V is TRBV7-6; no reliable D call. Trimming took off 6 bases at V and 0 bases at J, with 8 bases between the two ends. This CDR3 contains 14 residues. Germline V CDR1 and CDR2: SGHVS, FNYEAQ. CDR3: CASSQMANTGELFF. The CDR3 nucleotides read TGTGCCAGCAGTCAAATGGCGAACACCGGGGAGCTGTTTTTT.

The chain employs TRBV12-3 or TRBV12-4 and TRBJ1-4; tentative D call: TRBD1 (5 bases). The CDR3 has 13 residues. Deletions cut 4 bases from V and 11 bases from J, with 14 bases between. The CDR3 reads CASSSRQKGKLFF. DNA of the CDR3: TGTGCCAGCAGTTCCCGACAGAAGGGGAAACTGTTTTTT.

This chain joins TRBV10-3 and TRBJ1-2, with 9 positions matching TRBD1. Trimming took 2 bases from V and 8 from J; bases not matched to a gene: 6. The CDR3 loop spans 14 amino acids. The germline V gene encodes CDR1 ENHRY and CDR2 SYGVKD. The CDR3 bases are TGTGCCATCAGTGAGACCGGACAGGGGTACGGCTACACCTTC. Protein product: CAISETGQGYGYTF.

This clonotype was seen repeatedly, ten times or more. CDR3 nucleotide sequence: TGCGCCAGCAGCCCGGCGGGACAGGGTTACAATGAGCAGTTCTTC. It translates to CASSPAGQGYNEQFF. The chain joins TRBV5-1 to TRBJ2-1; 9 positions agree with TRBD1. The CDR3 loop spans 15 amino acids. Germline values: CDR1 SGHRS, CDR2 YFSETQ. Trimming removed 4 bases from V and 4 bases from J; junction bases left unmatched: 6.

This clonotype was detected many times. V usage is TRBV10-3 and J usage is TRBJ1-6, with D maybe TRBD1 (6 bases). Looked up from germline, CDR1 is ENHRY and CDR2 is SYGVKD. Trimming left V 0 bases short and J 9 bases short, with 15 bases between. The CDR3 is made up of 16 amino acids. CDR3: CAISESMGGTTSPLHF. Written as DNA, the CDR3 is TGTGCCATCAGTGAGTCGATGGGGGGCACGACTTCACCCCTCCACTTT.

This clonotype turned up a few times. CDR3 loop: CASSQDTYTDTQYF. The CDR3 DNA is TGCGCCAGCAGCCAAGATACCTACACAGATACGCAGTATTTT. The chain employs TRBV4-3 and TRBJ2-3; D ambiguous. Deletions cut 0 bases from V and 2 bases from J, with 6 bases between. This CDR3 is built from 14 residues. Looked up from germline, CDR1 is LGHNA and CDR2 is YSLEER.

V is TRBV4-2 and J is TRBJ2-4; TRBD1 matches 8 bases. V was clipped by 4 bases and J by 0 bases; unmatched bases: 8. Germline-derived CDR1 and CDR2 are LGHNA and YNFKEQ. The CDR3 totals 17 residues. The DNA for the CDR3 is TGTGCCAGCAGCCGAGATCGACAGGGGTTAGCCAAAAACATTCAGTACTTC. It yields the protein CASSRDRQGLAKNIQYF.

V is TRBV7-2 and J is TRBJ2-7, with D unclear. Germline CDR1 is SGHTA and CDR2 is FQGNSA. This CDR3 comprises 13 residues. The V end was cut by 2 bases, the J end by 4 bases, with 9 bases between. The CDR3 loop is CASSLKSGYEQYF. In DNA, the CDR3 is TGTGCCAGCAGCTTAAAATCTGGGTACGAGCAGTACTTC.

As DNA, the CDR3 is TGTGCCAGCAGCTTGGAGACCCTCTGGAGTGAAAAACTGTTTTTT. This sequence encodes CASSLETLWSEKLFF. The chain combines TRBV5-5 with TRBJ1-4; the D is unclear. The CDR3 is 15 residues long. The ends were cut back, 0 bases at V and 7 bases at J, with 13 bases in the middle. Germline V CDR1 and CDR2: SGHKS, YYEKEE (reference sequence).

The rearrangement uses TRBV29-1 and TRBJ1-1, with a possible D match to TRBD1 (5 bases). The germline V and J ends were trimmed by 5 bases and 7 bases, with 11 bases remaining between them. The CDR3 has 11 residues. Germline V gene sequence: CDR1 SQVTM, CDR2 ANQGSEA. The CDR3 protein is CSVRGYIEAFF. In nucleotides, the CDR3 is TGCAGCGTTCGGGGCTACATTGAAGCTTTCTTT.

There are many counts of this clonotype. The chain is built from TRBV7-8 and TRBJ2-3; 7 nucleotides agree with TRBD2. Germline CDR1 and CDR2: SGHVS and FQNEAQ. Losses at the gene ends were 4 bases for V and 3 bases for J; bases not matched to a gene: 16. This CDR3 region has 18 residues. The CDR3 loop reads CASSSGLLAGAWTDTQYF. The CDR3 coding sequence is TGTGCCAGCAGCTCCGGTCTTCTGGCGGGAGCCTGGACAGATACGCAGTATTTT.

This clonotype came up a few times. V and J are TRBV27 and TRBJ2-5; 7 nucleotides align to TRBD2. V lost 4 bases, J lost 1 base, and 6 bases stayed unmatched. Looked up from germline, CDR1 is MNHEY and CDR2 is SMNVEV (reference sequence). CDR3 length: 15 amino acids. CDR3 loop: CASSWLGGSQETQYF. CDR3 nucleotide sequence: TGTGCCAGCAGTTGGCTTGGCGGGAGCCAAGAGACCCAGTACTTC.

The V and J genes are TRBV6-6 and TRBJ1-5; D not certain. Trimming removed 0 bases from V and 6 bases from J, with 6 bases in between. Looked up from germline, CDR1 is MNHNY and CDR2 is SVGAGI (reference sequence). This CDR3 is built from 13 residues. The CDR3 sequence is CASSYSWGQPQHF. The CDR3 nucleotides read TGTGCCAGCAGTTACTCTTGGGGTCAGCCCCAGCATTTT.

There are many counts of this clonotype. The chain is built from TRBV28 and TRBJ1-1, with 7 bases identical to TRBD1. This CDR3 comprises 14 residues. Germline CDR1 is MDHEN and CDR2 is SYDVKM. Trimming removed 3 bases from V and 9 bases from J; junction bases left unmatched: 10. The CDR3, as DNA: TGTGCCAGCAGTTTGGGTGAGGGCAGGGGGAAAGCTTTCTTT. It translates to CASSLGEGRGKAFF.

In this sample, this clonotype turned up a few times. The chain carries TRBV7-9 and TRBJ1-1; the match to TRBD1 covers 7 bases. Germline loops: CDR1 SEHNR, CDR2 FQNEAQ (reference sequence). V was clipped by 6 bases and J by 4 bases; unmatched bases: 5. The CDR3 totals 13 residues. The CDR3 DNA reads TGTGCCAGCAGTCCAGGGGGTGTCACTGAAGCTTTCTTT. Translating gives CASSPGGVTEAFF. Combining the CDR3 with reference TRBV7-9 and TRBJ1-1 gives the whole variable domain DTGVSQNPRHKITKRGQNVTFRCDPISEHNRLYWYRQTLGQGPEFLTYFQNEAQLEKSRLLSDRFSAERPKGSFSTLEIQRTEQGDSAMYLCASSPGGVTEAFFGQGTRLTVV.

This clonotype was seen a few times. The V and J genes are TRBV5-4 and TRBJ1-2; no reliable D call. V was clipped by 6 bases and J by 8 bases, with 14 bases between them. The CDR3 spans 12 residues. The germline gives CDR1 SGHNT, CDR2 YYREEE (reference sequence). In DNA, the CDR3 is TGTGCCAGCACCAAGGGTAGGAGCGGCTACACCTTC. It yields the protein CASTKGRSGYTF.

V gene TRBV12-3 or TRBV12-4 combines with J gene TRBJ2-5; D gene unclear. The germline V and J ends were trimmed by 6 bases and 2 bases, with 10 bases remaining between them. The CDR3 has 13 amino acids. In DNA, the CDR3 is TGTGCCAGCAGCCCTCGACGGCAAGAGACCCAGTACTTC. It yields the protein CASSPRRQETQYF.

The chain combines TRBV7-2 with TRBJ2-3, with a tentative D call TRBD2 (6 bases). Trimming took 2 bases from V and 5 from J, leaving 14 bases between them. The CDR3 spans 15 residues. From germline, CDR1 is SGHTA and CDR2 FQGNSA. CDR3 loop: CASSLPSGRKDTQYF. In DNA, the CDR3 is TGTGCCAGCAGCTTACCGAGCGGGCGGAAAGATACGCAGTATTTT.

This clonotype has a count of ten or more. The rearrangement uses TRBV5-6 and TRBJ2-7; TRBD1 aligns across 9 bases. Germline V gives CDR1 SGHDT, CDR2 YYEEEE. The CDR3 totals 14 residues. Trimming removed 0 bases from V and 6 bases from J; junction bases left unmatched: 4. CDR3 loop: CASSLVDRGSEQYF. The CDR3 nucleotides are TGTGCCAGCAGCTTGGTGGACAGGGGTTCCGAGCAGTACTTC.

This clonotype came up many times. This chain joins TRBV11-2 and TRBJ2-7, with D possibly called TRBD1 or TRBD2 (5 bases each). The CDR3 sequence is 16 residues long. Trimming took 5 bases from V and 7 from J, leaving 24 bases between them. Germline V lookup: CDR1 SGHAT, CDR2 FQNNGV. The DNA of the CDR3 is TGTGCCAGCAGCGCACGAGCGGTTGTTGGGGCAGGAGAGCAGTACTTC. This translates into CASSARAVVGAGEQYF.

The V gene is TRBV20-1, the J gene TRBJ2-1, with D perhaps TRBD1 (5 bases). V lost 0 bases and J 8 bases, leaving 20 bases between the germline ends. There are 16 residues in the CDR3. The germline gives CDR1 DFQATT, CDR2 SNEGSKA (reference sequence). CDR3 DNA sequence: TGCAGTGCTAGAGATAAAATCCGTAGGGGCCCACATGAGCAGTTCTTC. It is translated as CSARDKIRRGPHEQFF.

This chain joins TRBV5-1 and TRBJ1-1; possibly TRBD1 for D (5 bases). Per the germline V gene, CDR1 is SGHRS and CDR2 is YFSETQ. The CDR3 is 14 amino acids. Trimming removed 1 base at V and 5 bases at J, with 12 bases between. The CDR3 reads CASSLLQAGTEAFF. The CDR3 nucleotides read TGCGCCAGCAGCTTGCTACAGGCGGGAACTGAAGCTTTCTTT.

This rearrangement joins TRBV6-5 to TRBJ2-7; D unclear. V was cut by 2 bases and J by 2 bases, with 10 bases left in between. Germline-derived CDR1 and CDR2 are MNHEY and SVGAGI. The CDR3 runs to 14 residues. CDR3 residues: CASSYLDGPYEQYF. The CDR3 DNA follows: TGTGCCAGCAGTTACCTGGACGGACCCTACGAGCAGTACTTC.

This clonotype was observed a few times. The chain uses TRBV6-2 or TRBV6-3 and TRBJ1-1; the D gene is possibly TRBD1 (6 bases). The CDR3 consists of 18 residues. CDR1 is MNHEY and CDR2 is SVGEGT in the germline V gene. Trimming stripped 5 bases from V and 4 bases from J, with 26 bases between. This CDR3 is CASSKLPPRSGASTEAFF. The CDR3 DNA follows: TGTGCCAGCAGTAAACTACCCCCGCGATCAGGGGCCTCCACTGAAGCTTTCTTT.

The rearrangement joins TRBV14 to TRBJ1-3; no clear D gene. The CDR3 has 13 amino acids. Germline CDR1 SGHDN, CDR2 FVKESK. Between the trimmed V and J ends, which lost 2 bases and 4 bases, there was a span of 6 bases. The CDR3 coding sequence is TGTGCCAGCAGCCAAATTGGAGGAAACACCATATATTTT. It codes for CASSQIGGNTIYF.

The V gene is TRBV19, the J gene TRBJ1-1; D not certain. Germline CDR1 LNHDA, CDR2 SQIVND (reference sequence). There are 13 residues in the CDR3. V shed 4 bases and J shed 3 bases, with 9 bases lying between them. The CDR3 sequence: CASSKNPDTEAFF. The CDR3 nucleotides read TGTGCCAGTAGTAAGAATCCAGACACTGAAGCTTTCTTT.

The chain couples TRBV5-1 to TRBJ2-1; the match to TRBD2 covers 9 bases. This CDR3 has 17 amino acids. Germline CDR1 and CDR2: SGHRS and YFSETQ. With V trimmed by 3 bases and J by 2 bases, 9 bases remained unmatched. This CDR3 is CASSSLPPSGAYNEQFF. The CDR3 bases are TGCGCCAGCAGCTCGCTCCCCCCTAGCGGGGCCTACAATGAGCAGTTCTTC.

This clonotype has just a few counts. The chain carries TRBV7-3 and TRBJ2-1, with D possibly being TRBD2 (7 bases). This CDR3 region has 15 residues. Germline CDR1 and CDR2: SGHTA and FQGTGA. The V end lost 7 bases, the J end lost 9 bases, and 22 bases lay between the germline ends. The chain's CDR3 is CASTAEGGRRSEQFF. CDR3 in DNA: TGTGCCAGCACCGCCGAGGGGGGGCGTAGGAGTGAGCAGTTCTTC.

This clonotype was recorded a few times. The J gene is TRBJ2-7, the V gene TRBV12-3 or TRBV12-4, with 7 bases fitting TRBD1. Trimming at V came to 6 bases and at J to 7 bases, leaving 9 bases not matched to a gene. The CDR3 runs 13 residues. CDR3 in amino acids: CASSATGTVEQYF. CDR3 nucleotides: TGTGCCAGCAGCGCGACGGGGACAGTTGAGCAGTACTTC.

This clonotype came up a few times. The chain employs TRBV29-1 and TRBJ2-1; weak D call: TRBD2 (5 bases). The CDR3 loop spans 13 amino acids. Per the germline V gene, CDR1 is SQVTM and CDR2 is ANQGSEA. V shed 3 bases and J shed 9 bases, with 15 bases lying between them. The CDR3 nucleotides read TGCAGCGTTGATGGGAGCAGACATGGTGAGCAGTTCTTC. This sequence encodes CSVDGSRHGEQFF.